This note documents a single TCR beta chain sequence. Assay used: immunoSEQ multiplex PCR; TCRdb lists only in-frame clones, some missing. The data contain around 1.1 million clones, 70% to 80% of them seen just once; the ten biggest clones take up 0.55% to 0.7%. This entry comes from a study of shared clonotypes between healthy human individuals. The source material was memory CD4+ T cells from PBMCs. Subset indicated: CD45RA-negative fraction. The clonotype originates from a man younger than 30 in good health. Some clones in this sample may be carry-over from other donors' samples.

CDR3 protein: CASASTDQETQYF. CDR3 coding DNA: TGTGCTAGTGCCTCGACGGATCAAGAGACCCAGTACTTC. The rearrangement links TRBV12-5 to TRBJ2-5, with D unclear. Germline V CDR1 and CDR2: LGHNT, FRNRAP. This CDR3 region has 13 residues. The V gene lost 7 bases and the J gene lost 2 bases, with 11 bases spanning the gap.